Presented here are 16 T cell receptor beta chains from one specimen sequenced in a study of cytotoxic CD8 clonotypes in ibrutinib-treated CLL. Profiled with immunoSEQ multiplex PCR; TCRdb holds only in-frame clones, not every one. The sample shows around 40,000 clones, roughly 72% of them seen only once. The sample here was PBMCs, taken at disease progression, from a patient treated with ibrutinib. Receptor source: a human donor with chronic lymphocytic leukemia.

The rearrangement uses TRBV27 and TRBJ2-3, with a possible D match to TRBD2 (5 bases). V lost 3 bases to trimming and J lost 0 bases, with 7 bases between them. Germline loops: CDR1 MNHEY, CDR2 SMNVEV (reference sequence). The CDR3 is 14 amino acids. CDR3 sequence (DNA): TGTGCCAGCAGTTTGGGCGGGAGCACAGATACGCAGTATTTT. Translating it yields CASSLGGSTDTQYF.

CDR3 protein: CASSLTDPYSNMNTEAFF. The CDR3 DNA is TGCGCCAGCAGCTTGACGGATCCCTACTCCAATATGAACACTGAAGCTTTCTTT. The chain uses TRBV5-1 and TRBJ1-1; D remains unclear. The CDR3 extends over 18 amino acids. V lost 1 base and J lost 0, with 19 bases in between. CDR1 is SGHRS and CDR2 is YFSETQ in the germline V gene. Full variable domain (rest looked up from reference TRBV5-1 and TRBJ1-1): KAGVTQTPRYLIKTRGQQVTLSCSPISGHRSVSWYQQTPGQGLQFLFEYFSETQRNKGNFPGRFSGRQFSNSRSEMNVSTLELGDSALYLCASSLTDPYSNMNTEAFFGQGTRLTVV.

This chain links TRBV4-1 with TRBJ2-1; D unclear. Germline CDR1 is MGHRA and CDR2 is YSYEKL. V lost 7 bases, J lost 0 bases, and 13 bases lay in between. This CDR3 is built from 15 residues. The CDR3 DNA reads as TGCGCCAGCAAGCCGGAGAGCCTCTCCTACAATGAGCAGTTCTTC. Its protein product is CASKPESLSYNEQFF.

The CDR3 DNA sequence: TGTGCCAGCGGGGAATACGGGACAGTGGGGAGCACAGATACGCAGTATTTT. Encoded protein: CASGEYGTVGSTDTQYF. The chain links TRBV27 to TRBJ2-3, with 7 bases fitting TRBD1. Germline V CDR1 and CDR2: MNHEY, SMNVEV (reference sequence). CDR3 size: 17 residues. Trimming cost V 8 bases and J 0 bases; bases outside gene matches: 14.

The chain uses TRBV7-8 and TRBJ2-3; D might be TRBD2 (6 bases). Germline CDR1 and CDR2: SGHVS and FQNEAQ. The V gene lost 5 bases and the J gene lost 4 bases, with 13 bases spanning the gap. The CDR3 is made up of 14 amino acids. CDR3 amino acids: CASSLGLPPDTQYF. The CDR3 bases are TGTGCCAGCAGCCTCGGACTACCCCCAGATACGCAGTATTTT.

The V gene is TRBV10-1, the J gene TRBJ2-7, with a tentative D call TRBD1 (6 bases). Looked up from germline, CDR1 is WNHNN and CDR2 is SYGVQD (reference sequence). V was cut by 4 bases and J by 5 bases, with 15 bases left in between. This CDR3 is 14 amino acids long. The CDR3, as DNA: TGCGCCAGCAGTGGCCCGGGACATGTTGACGAGCAGTACTTC. Residues: CASSGPGHVDEQYF.

The chain combines TRBV19 with TRBJ1-1; D remains ambiguous. Trimming left V 5 bases short and J 4 bases short, with 23 bases between. The CDR3 loop spans 17 amino acids. Per germline, CDR1 LNHDA and CDR2 SQIVND (reference sequence). The CDR3 spells CASSGRRAMPGSTEAFF. CDR3 DNA: TGTGCCAGTAGTGGTCGGAGGGCTATGCCTGGGAGCACTGAAGCTTTCTTT.

The gene calls are TRBV2 and TRBJ1-4; 8 bases map to TRBD1. CDR3 length: 18 amino acids. Per the germline V gene, CDR1 is SNHLY and CDR2 is FYNNEI. J was trimmed by 1 base and V by 1 base; bases with no gene match: 8. The CDR3 loop reads CASSEVWTGRGTNEKLFF. The CDR3 coding sequence is TGTGCCAGCAGTGAAGTGTGGACAGGGCGGGGAACTAATGAAAAACTGTTTTTT.

The CDR3 region is CASRRDSYNEQFF. CDR3 DNA sequence: TGTGCCAGCAGGCGAGACAGTTACAATGAGCAGTTCTTC. The J gene is TRBJ2-1, the V gene TRBV5-4; D possibly corresponds to TRBD1 (5 bases). Germline V gene lookup returns CDR1 SGHNT and CDR2 YYREEE (reference sequence). V lost 5 bases to trimming and J lost 4 bases, with 10 bases between them. This CDR3 comprises 13 residues.

J is TRBJ2-6 and V is TRBV1. TRBV1 is a recognized pseudogene. This CDR3 spans 18 amino acids. The DNA of the CDR3 is TGCACCAGCAGCCTGAAAACACGGACCTCTTACGGGGCCAACGTCCTGACTTTC. It is translated as CTSSLKTRTSYGANVLTF.

The chain carries TRBV27 and TRBJ2-7; the D is unclear. CDR1 and CDR2 from the germline V gene are MNHEY and SMNVEV (reference sequence). With 6 bases removed from V and 3 bases from J, the gap between germline ends came to 12 bases. The CDR3 is made up of 13 amino acids. The CDR3 region is CASSPTSVYEQYF. For the CDR3, the DNA is TGTGCCAGCAGCCCTACCTCTGTCTACGAGCAGTACTTC.

The rearrangement links TRBV4-1 to TRBJ2-7; D assignment may be TRBD1 or TRBD2 (5 bases each). Germline V gene data show CDR1 as MGHRA and CDR2 as YSYEKL. The CDR3 loop spans 16 amino acids. V lost 4 bases to trimming and J lost 2 bases, with 18 bases between them. The CDR3 here is CASSPMGDPKPYEQYF. CDR3 DNA sequence: TGCGCCAGCAGCCCCATGGGGGACCCGAAGCCCTACGAGCAGTACTTC.

The rearrangement uses TRBV5-1 and TRBJ1-2; tentatively, D is TRBD1 (6 bases). Germline loops: CDR1 SGHRS, CDR2 YFSETQ. The CDR3 has 13 amino acids. V was clipped by 1 base and J by 4 bases, with 8 bases between them. Written as DNA, the CDR3 is TGCGCCAGCAGCTTGACAGGGACCTATGGCTACACCTTC. It translates to CASSLTGTYGYTF.

This clone was observed a few times. The rearrangement joins TRBV20-1 to TRBJ2-5; weak D call: TRBD1 (6 bases). V lost 5 bases to trimming and J lost 5 bases, with 9 bases between them. CDR3 length: 11 amino acids. CDR1 and CDR2 from the germline V gene are DFQATT and SNEGSKA (reference sequence). The CDR3 is CSAYRVETQYF. CDR3 sequence (DNA): TGCAGTGCTTACAGGGTGGAGACCCAGTACTTC.

The CDR3 DNA sequence: TGTGCCAGCAGCTTAGCCGGCTTCCAAGAGACCCAGTACTTC. Translation: CASSLAGFQETQYF. The rearrangement joins TRBV7-8 to TRBJ2-5; no clear D gene. Germline V lookup: CDR1 SGHVS, CDR2 FQNEAQ. V lost 0 bases to trimming and J lost 1 base, with 6 bases between them. This CDR3 spans 14 amino acids.

This clone has only a few counts. The chain recombines TRBV28 with TRBJ1-6; a weak D match, TRBD1 (6 bases). There are 12 residues in the CDR3. V lost 6 bases, J lost 11 bases, and 11 bases lay in between. Germline assignment: CDR1 MDHEN and CDR2 SYDVKM. CDR3 DNA: TGTGCCAGCAGGGGCACAGGGACACCCCTCCACTTT. It translates to CASRGTGTPLHF.